Listed below are T cell receptor beta chains from one sample, sequenced in a study of OX40 agonist ivuxolimab in advanced cancers. Sequencing used immunoSEQ multiplex PCR; TCRdb keeps in-frame clones, though not all of them. The table lists 65,000 to 95,000 clones, about 91% of them singletons. Sequenced here: CD4+ or CD8+ T cells sorted from blood, sampled in a trial of the OX40 agonist ivuxolimab. These receptors were collected from an adult with an advanced solid tumor such as melanoma, head and neck, liver or kidney cancer. The CDR3 runs from the conserved cysteine through the conserved F or W. A D gene is named only where the DNA matches it firmly. Size values are once, few and many counts, or a class for expanded clones, and some rows have none.

d_call: -; v_call: TRBV7-3; clone_size: -; j_call: TRBJ2-1; cdr3_nt: TGTGCCAGCAGTCCCAGTGGGAGCTCCTACAATGAGCAGTTCTTC; cdr3_aa: CASSPSGSSYNEQFF
d_call: TRBD2; v_call: TRBV27; clone_size: -; j_call: TRBJ2-1; cdr3_nt: TGTGCCAGCAGCGAAGCGCTACTAGCGGGAAGGATGGATGAGCAGTTCTTC; cdr3_aa: CASSEALLAGRMDEQFF
d_call: TRBD2; v_call: TRBV27; clone_size: -; j_call: TRBJ2-5; cdr3_nt: TGTGCCAGCAGCGATCAACTAGCGGGAGTTTTGGAGACCCAGTACTTC; cdr3_aa: CASSDQLAGVLETQYF
d_call: -; v_call: TRBV6-5; clone_size: -; j_call: TRBJ2-5; cdr3_nt: TGTGCCAGCAGTTACTCGGCCATGGCCGAGACCCAGTACTTC; cdr3_aa: CASSYSAMAETQYF
d_call: -; v_call: TRBV28; clone_size: -; j_call: TRBJ1-1; cdr3_nt: TGTGCCAGCAGATCACAGCACACTGAAGCTTTCTTT; cdr3_aa: CASRSQHTEAFF
d_call: TRBD1; v_call: TRBV19; clone_size: -; j_call: TRBJ1-3; cdr3_nt: TGTGCCAGTATTGGACAGGCGATATCTGGAAACACCATATATTTT; cdr3_aa: CASIGQAISGNTIYF
d_call: -; v_call: TRBV6-1; clone_size: -; j_call: TRBJ1-1; cdr3_nt: TGTGCCTTGACCAAATTACCATTTGAAGCTTTCTTT; cdr3_aa: CALTKLPFEAFF
d_call: -; v_call: TRBV19; clone_size: once; j_call: TRBJ1-5; cdr3_nt: TGTGCCAGTAGTATGGAGACGGCTAGCAATCAGCCCCAGCATTTT; cdr3_aa: CASSMETASNQPQHF
d_call: -; v_call: TRBV30; clone_size: -; j_call: TRBJ1-2; cdr3_nt: TGTGCCTGGAGTGTATCTGGGGCCAACTATGGCTACACCTTC; cdr3_aa: CAWSVSGANYGYTF
d_call: -; v_call: TRBV2; clone_size: -; j_call: TRBJ2-7; cdr3_nt: TGTGCCAGCAGCCCTGGGACCGTCTACGAGCAGTACTTC; cdr3_aa: CASSPGTVYEQYF
d_call: TRBD1; v_call: TRBV28; clone_size: -; j_call: TRBJ1-2; cdr3_nt: TGTGCCAGCAGTCCCCCGGGACAGGCCTCTAACTATGGCTACACCTTC; cdr3_aa: CASSPPGQASNYGYTF
d_call: -; v_call: TRBV7-3; clone_size: -; j_call: TRBJ2-3; cdr3_nt: TGTGCCAGCAGCCCAGCTAGGGGAAGATTGAATTTT; cdr3_aa: CASSPARGRLNF
d_call: TRBD1; v_call: TRBV7-3; clone_size: -; j_call: TRBJ1-1; cdr3_nt: TGTGCCAGCAGCACGGGACAGGTCAGGGAAGCTTTCTTT; cdr3_aa: CASSTGQVREAFF
d_call: -; v_call: TRBV5-1; clone_size: -; j_call: TRBJ2-6; cdr3_nt: TGCGCCAGCAGCTTGACAGTCTCTGGGGCCAACGTCCTGACTTTC; cdr3_aa: CASSLTVSGANVLTF
d_call: TRBD2; v_call: TRBV11-3; clone_size: -; j_call: TRBJ2-1; cdr3_nt: TGTGCCAGCAGCGAGGCGGTTAGCGGGAGGCGTAATGAGCAGTTCTTC; cdr3_aa: CASSEAVSGRRNEQFF
d_call: TRBD2; v_call: TRBV5-8; clone_size: -; j_call: TRBJ2-7; cdr3_nt: TGTGCCAGCAGCTTGGTGGGGGAGGGTTACGAGCAGTACTTC; cdr3_aa: CASSLVGEGYEQYF
d_call: TRBD1; v_call: TRBV28; clone_size: -; j_call: TRBJ1-5; cdr3_nt: TGTGCCAGCAGTCCCCCGGGACAGGGAGGGGGGCCCCAGCATTTT; cdr3_aa: CASSPPGQGGGPQHF
d_call: TRBD1; v_call: TRBV6-6; clone_size: -; j_call: TRBJ2-5; cdr3_nt: TGTGCCAGCAGTAGAAGACAGGGACAAGAGACCCAGTACTTC; cdr3_aa: CASSRRQGQETQYF
d_call: TRBD1; v_call: TRBV5-1; clone_size: few; j_call: TRBJ2-1; cdr3_nt: TGCGCCAGCAGCCGGGACAGGATGAATGAGCAGTTCTTC; cdr3_aa: CASSRDRMNEQFF
d_call: TRBD1; v_call: TRBV19; clone_size: -; j_call: TRBJ1-4; cdr3_nt: TGTGCCAGTTACCCGGGGACAGGCCCTGGGGGTGAAAAACTGTTTTTT; cdr3_aa: CASYPGTGPGGEKLFF
d_call: TRBD1; v_call: TRBV7-3; clone_size: -; j_call: TRBJ1-1; cdr3_nt: TGTGCCAGCAGCCGGGACAGCGACACTGAAGCTTTCTTT; cdr3_aa: CASSRDSDTEAFF
d_call: -; v_call: TRBV7-9; clone_size: -; j_call: TRBJ2-7; cdr3_nt: TGTGCCAGCAGCTTACGAGCAGGACAGATCTACGAGCAGTACTTC; cdr3_aa: CASSLRAGQIYEQYF
d_call: TRBD1; v_call: TRBV20-1; clone_size: once; j_call: TRBJ2-1; cdr3_nt: TGCAGTGCTGACAGGGGAAATGAGCAGTTCTTC; cdr3_aa: CSADRGNEQFF
d_call: TRBD1; v_call: TRBV27; clone_size: -; j_call: TRBJ2-6; cdr3_nt: TGTGCCAGCAGTTTAGGCTTGGGACAGGGGGCTTCTGGGGCCAACGTCCTGACTTTC; cdr3_aa: CASSLGLGQGASGANVLTF
d_call: TRBD2; v_call: TRBV29-1; clone_size: -; j_call: TRBJ2-2; cdr3_nt: TGCAGCGTTGGACTAGCGGGGTTGAACACCGGGGAGCTGTTTTTT; cdr3_aa: CSVGLAGLNTGELFF
d_call: TRBD1; v_call: TRBV18; clone_size: -; j_call: TRBJ2-3; cdr3_nt: TGTGCCAGCTCACGGGACAGGGATACAGATACGCAGTATTTT; cdr3_aa: CASSRDRDTDTQYF
d_call: -; v_call: TRBV28; clone_size: -; j_call: TRBJ2-7; cdr3_nt: TGTGCCAGCAGGGATTCTGGGTCCTACGAGCAGTACTTC; cdr3_aa: CASRDSGSYEQYF
d_call: -; v_call: TRBV18; clone_size: -; j_call: TRBJ2-7; cdr3_nt: TGTGCCAGCTCACCATCACCAGGGGGGGGCGAGCAGTACTTC; cdr3_aa: CASSPSPGGGEQYF
d_call: TRBD2; v_call: TRBV6-4; clone_size: -; j_call: TRBJ2-1; cdr3_nt: TGTGCCAGCAGCGCCTCCGGACTAGCGGCCTACAATGAGCAGTTCTTC; cdr3_aa: CASSASGLAAYNEQFF
d_call: -; v_call: TRBV18; clone_size: -; j_call: TRBJ1-1; cdr3_nt: TGTGCCAGCTCAGGACAGTCCATGAACACTGAAGCTTTCTTT; cdr3_aa: CASSGQSMNTEAFF
d_call: -; v_call: TRBV30; clone_size: -; j_call: TRBJ1-1; cdr3_nt: TGTGCCTGGAGTGTACAAGGGGTAGGTACGGCTTTCTTT; cdr3_aa: CAWSVQGVGTAFF
d_call: -; v_call: TRBV5-1; clone_size: -; j_call: TRBJ2-3; cdr3_nt: TGCGCCAGCAGTGGCTCAGGCAACACAGATACGCAGTATTTT; cdr3_aa: CASSGSGNTDTQYF
d_call: -; v_call: TRBV7-8; clone_size: -; j_call: TRBJ2-7; cdr3_nt: TGTGCCAGCAGCTTTGCAGGACAGCCTGCATCCTACGAGCAGTACTTC; cdr3_aa: CASSFAGQPASYEQYF
d_call: TRBD2; v_call: TRBV28; clone_size: -; j_call: TRBJ2-1; cdr3_nt: TGTGCCAGCAGTTCTACCTTAAGCGGGAGCTCGTACAATGAGCAGTTCTTC; cdr3_aa: CASSSTLSGSSYNEQFF
d_call: -; v_call: TRBV9; clone_size: -; j_call: TRBJ1-4; cdr3_nt: TGTGCCAGCAGCGTCGGGGGCGCTTTTGAAAAACTGTTTTTT; cdr3_aa: CASSVGGAFEKLFF
d_call: TRBD1; v_call: TRBV10-3; clone_size: -; j_call: TRBJ2-3; cdr3_nt: TGTGCCATCAGTGAGCCGGGACAGGGGGCATATACGCAGTATTTT; cdr3_aa: CAISEPGQGAYTQYF
d_call: TRBD1; v_call: TRBV6-5; clone_size: -; j_call: TRBJ1-2; cdr3_nt: TGTGCCAGCAGTTCCTGGACAGGACTGTATAACTATGGCTACACCTTC; cdr3_aa: CASSSWTGLYNYGYTF
d_call: -; v_call: TRBV4-2; clone_size: -; j_call: TRBJ2-4; cdr3_nt: TGTGCCAGCAGCCAAGAACCAGGACAGCAAAACATTCAGTACTTC; cdr3_aa: CASSQEPGQQNIQYF
d_call: -; v_call: TRBV18; clone_size: -; j_call: TRBJ1-5; cdr3_nt: TGTGCCAGCTCACCAACGGGGGCCGGGGATCAGCCCCAGCATTTT; cdr3_aa: CASSPTGAGDQPQHF
d_call: TRBD1; v_call: TRBV19; clone_size: -; j_call: TRBJ1-2; cdr3_nt: TGTGCCAGTAGTACTCCTCCGGGACAGGGAATAGACTATGGCTACACCTTC; cdr3_aa: CASSTPPGQGIDYGYTF